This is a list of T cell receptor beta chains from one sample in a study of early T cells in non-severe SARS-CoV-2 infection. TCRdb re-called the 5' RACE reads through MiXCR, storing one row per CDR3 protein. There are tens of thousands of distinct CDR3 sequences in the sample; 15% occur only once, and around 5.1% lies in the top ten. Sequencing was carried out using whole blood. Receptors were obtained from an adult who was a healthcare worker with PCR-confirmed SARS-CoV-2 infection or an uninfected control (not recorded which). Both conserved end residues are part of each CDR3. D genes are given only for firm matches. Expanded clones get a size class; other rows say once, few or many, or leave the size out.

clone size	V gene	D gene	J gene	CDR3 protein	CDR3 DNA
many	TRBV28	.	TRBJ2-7	CASIRQPLISPSQF	TGTGCCAGCATTAGACAGCCCCTAATCTCGCCATCACAATTC
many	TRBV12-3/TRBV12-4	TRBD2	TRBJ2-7	CASSPRLAAYEQYF	TGTGCCAGCAGTCCGAGACTAGCGGCGTACGAGCAGTACTTC
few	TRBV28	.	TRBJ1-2	CASSADHHYGYTF	TGTGCCAGCAGTGCTGACCATCACTATGGCTACACCTTC
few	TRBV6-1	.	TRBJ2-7	CASSEKSLSGYEQYF	TGTGCCAGCAGTGAAAAGAGTTTATCGGGATACGAGCAGTACTTC
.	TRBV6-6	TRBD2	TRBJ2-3	CASSYSGGEQYF	TGTGCCAGCAGTTATAGCGGGGGTGAACAGTATTTT
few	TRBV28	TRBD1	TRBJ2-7	CASSRQGTSYEQYF	TGTGCCAGCAGTCGACAGGGTACCTCCTACGAGCAGTACTTC
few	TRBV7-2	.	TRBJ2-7	CASSANPRTSSYEQYF	TGTGCCAGCAGCGCCAATCCCCGTACCAGCTCCTACGAGCAGTACTTC
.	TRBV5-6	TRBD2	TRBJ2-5	CASSLGAGVGETQYF	TGTGCCAGCAGCTTGGGAGCGGGAGTGGGAGAGACCCAGTACTTC
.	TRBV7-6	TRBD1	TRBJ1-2	CASSPLDRADGYTF	TGTGCCAGCAGCCCTCTGGACAGGGCGGATGGCTACACCTTC
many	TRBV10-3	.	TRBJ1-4	CAISEVVSEKLFF	TGTGCCATCAGTGAAGTCGTGTCCGAAAAACTGTTTTTT